The 30 T cell receptor beta chains listed next were all sequenced from one sample in a study of tumor-infiltrating lymphocytes in primary liver carcinoma. Researchers generated TCR beta cDNA from roughly 500 ng of total RNA, relying on a constant-region primer. Three nested multiplex PCR rounds of slightly modified ARM-PCR generated TCR beta libraries. TRBV1-TRBV30 forward primers and a C-beta reverse primer were used in the first two PCR rounds, which each ran for about 11 cycles. From the multiplex PCR reads, TCRdb called clonotypes with MiXCR, one entry per CDR3 protein. The data contain approximately 54,000 distinct CDR3 sequences, over 65% of them seen just once; the ten biggest clones take up roughly 25%. Co-extracting RNA and DNA was done with about 18-33 mg of unsorted bulk tissue as input. Sequencing used liver tumor tissue from sampling region 2. Subset of the sample: tumor region T2, inferior pole. The receptors originated from a man aged 35-49 years with primary liver carcinoma and hepatitis B virus infection.

CDR3 in amino acids: CASSGRDYSGEQYF. CDR3 DNA: TGTGCCAGCAGTGGGAGGGACTATTCGGGAGAGCAGTACTTC. This chain links TRBV6-1 with TRBJ2-7, with 7 bases matching TRBD2. CDR3 length: 14 residues. J was trimmed by 7 bases and V by 4 bases; bases with no gene match: 10. Germline V lookup: CDR1 MNHNS, CDR2 SASEGT.

With respect to this clonotype: The junction departs from the called germline gene at one end, perhaps through a read error. This chain joins TRBV14 and TRBJ1-2; D is ambiguous. Germline V gives CDR1 SGHDN, CDR2 FVKESK. The CDR3 loop spans 17 amino acids. This chain's CDR3 is CAGSHTSLGSSNYGHTF. CDR3 nucleotides: TGTGCCGGCAGCCACACCAGCTTAGGCAGTTCTAACTATGGCCACACCTTC.

The genes are TRBV2 and TRBJ2-1; D unclear. CDR1 and CDR2 (germline): SNHLY, FYNNEI. The CDR3 is 11 amino acids. Trimming stripped 6 bases from V and 4 bases from J, with 4 bases between. The chain's CDR3 is CASSPYNEQFF. For the CDR3, the DNA is TGTGCCAGCAGCCCGTACAATGAGCAGTTCTTC.

A note on this clonotype: This could be a read error, since a much larger clone is one nucleotide away. This rearrangement joins TRBV12-3 or TRBV12-4 to TRBJ2-3; D remains ambiguous. CDR3 length equals 14 residues. Trimming took 5 bases from V and 5 from J, leaving 14 bases between them. The CDR3 coding sequence is TGTGCCAGCAGTCCCTTTCAGGTCGGAGATACGCAGTATTTT. It encodes CASSPFQVGDTQYF.

On this clonotype itself: This CDR3 fails to terminate in the conserved phenylalanine or tryptophan, so it likely reflects a read error. V usage is TRBV10-3 and J usage is TRBJ1-2; unclear D gene. CDR1 and CDR2 (germline): ENHRY, SYGVKD. The CDR3 is 14 amino acids. CDR3 sequence reads: CVISERASNYDYTL. DNA for the CDR3: TGTGTCATCAGTGAACGGGCATCCAACTATGACTACACCCTC.

V is TRBV11-2 and J is TRBJ2-7, with 9 bases aligning to TRBD1. The CDR3 contains 14 residues. J gave up 4 bases and V 4 bases, and 5 bases lay outside the gene matches. Germline-derived CDR1 and CDR2 are SGHAT and FQNNGV. The CDR3 DNA sequence: TGTGCCAGCAGCTCGAGACAGGGGGAGTACGAGCAGTACTTC. Its protein is CASSSRQGEYEQYF.

This clonotype was seen at least ten times. The rearrangement links TRBV28 to TRBJ1-5; D might be TRBD1 (5 bases). This CDR3 contains 12 residues. Germline CDR1 MDHEN, CDR2 SYDVKM. V dropped 4 bases and J dropped 12 bases, with 13 bases sitting between them. The CDR3 DNA reads as TGTGCCAGCAGTTCCTCCGGGACCCTCCAGCATTTT. It is translated as CASSSSGTLQHF.

As concerns this clonotype: The junction does not match germline at one end; this may be a read error. V is TRBV7-8 and J is TRBJ2-5; 7 bases line up with TRBD1. Germline loops: CDR1 SGHVS, CDR2 FQNEAQ. The CDR3 extends over 12 amino acids. The CDR3 DNA is TGTGCCAACAGGGACAGCCAAGAGACCCCGTACTTC. Translated, it gives CANRDSQETPYF.

In regard to this clonotype: One end of the junction does not line up with germline, which may come from a read error. The chain carries TRBV11-2 and TRBJ2-7; 7 bases are a match to TRBD2. Germline assignment: CDR1 SGHAT and CDR2 FQNNGV. The CDR3 is 12 residues long. The CDR3 region is CASGPGDYEHYF. The CDR3 region has the DNA TGTGCCAGCGGCCCGGGGGACTACGAGCACTACTTC.

In regard to this clonotype: Likely a read error: the CDR3 ends without its conserved phenylalanine or tryptophan. The V and J genes are TRBV10-3 and TRBJ2-2, with 9 bases lining up with TRBD1. V lost 3 bases to trimming and J lost 0 bases; unmatched junction nucleotides: 5. The germline gives CDR1 ENHRY, CDR2 SYGVKD. The CDR3 has 17 amino acids. CDR3: CAISEMDRGANTGELFS. CDR3 coding DNA: TGTGCCATCAGTGAAATGGACAGGGGTGCGAACACCGGGGAGCTGTTTTCT.

Details on this clonotype: This is likely a read error, given that the CDR3 carries no conserved phenylalanine or tryptophan at its end. The DNA is left out, because the CDR3 cannot be placed on it with certainty; the CDR3 is given as TCRdb lists it. The J gene is TRBJ2-6, the V gene TRBV6-2 or TRBV6-3. Ends included, the CDR3 has 14 residues. Germline-derived CDR1 and CDR2 are MNHEY and SVGEGT. CDR3 in amino acids: CASSYTSRANILTL.

The gene calls are TRBV29-1 and TRBJ2-1; the match to TRBD2 covers 9 bases. V was pared by 8 bases and J by 5 bases, with 7 bases of the junction left unmatched. This CDR3 is 13 amino acids long. Looked up from germline, CDR1 is SQVTM and CDR2 is ANQGSEA. CDR3 in DNA: TGCAGCTGTCTGAGACTAGCGGACAATGAGCAGTTCTTC. It codes for CSCLRLADNEQFF.

A word on this clonotype: Without the conserved terminal phenylalanine or tryptophan, this CDR3 likely stems from a read error. The chain carries TRBV10-3 and TRBJ2-1; 9 bases align to TRBD1. Germline values: CDR1 ENHRY, CDR2 SYGVKD. The CDR3 is 15 amino acids. The J segment lost 4 bases and the V segment lost 4 bases, leaving 5 bases of the junction unmatched. The DNA of the CDR3 is TGTGCCATCAGTGGCACAGGGGGCGCGTACAATGAGCAGTTCCTC. Translation gives CAISGTGGAYNEQFL.

The chain uses TRBV28 and TRBJ1-1, with D possibly matching TRBD1 (5 bases). Germline V gives CDR1 MDHEN, CDR2 SYDVKM. This CDR3 is 19 amino acids long. Trimming took 4 bases from V and 0 from J, leaving 24 bases between them. The CDR3 reads CASSSSLKSGLNLNTEAFF. As DNA, the CDR3 is TGTGCCAGCAGTTCCTCTCTTAAATCGGGGCTTAACCTGAACACTGAAGCTTTCTTT.

The CDR3 region is CASNQSSGNTGELFF. The CDR3 nucleotides are TGCGCCAGCAATCAATCTAGCGGGAACACCGGGGAGCTGTTTTTT. V and J are TRBV4-1 and TRBJ2-2; 7 bases align to TRBD2. The CDR3 covers 15 residues. J was trimmed by 1 base and V by 7 bases; bases with no gene match: 6. From germline, CDR1 is MGHRA and CDR2 YSYEKL.

A few counts support this clonotype. This sequence may be a read error, since a much larger clone differs from it by one base. The CDR3 ends on some other residue instead of the conserved phenylalanine or tryptophan, so this is likely a read error. The chain links TRBV6-1 to TRBJ2-1; 7 bases are shared with TRBD1. After removal of 3 bases from V and 8 bases from J, the junction contained 7 bases not matched to a gene. Germline V gene data show CDR1 as MNHNS and CDR2 as SASEGT. The CDR3 totals 14 residues. This CDR3 is CASSDLGGGDEQFL. CDR3 nucleotides: TGTGCCAGCAGTGATTTAGGGGGCGGCGATGAGCAGTTCCTC.

Comments on this clonotype: A much larger clone lies a single base off, so this may be a read error. This chain uses TRBV28 with TRBJ2-1; D possibly corresponds to TRBD1 (5 bases). The CDR3 has 16 residues. Germline loops: CDR1 MDHEN, CDR2 SYDVKM. The CDR3 bases are TGTGCCAGCAGTCCTGACAGTCCCAGCTCCTACAATGAGAAGTTCTTC. Its translation is CASSPDSPSSYNEKFF.

Notes on this clonotype: This may come from a read error, since a much larger clone is one base off. This sequence joins TRBV4-2 and TRBJ2-1; D is perhaps TRBD2 (5 bases). Germline CDR1 reads LGHNA; CDR2 reads YNFKEQ. V dropped 1 base and J dropped 9 bases, with 13 bases sitting between them. CDR3 length equals 14 residues. The CDR3 here is CASSQGIAAGEQFF. CDR3 nucleotides: TGTGCCAGCAGCCAAGGTATTGCGGCGGGTGAGCAGTTCTTC.

The chain carries TRBV28 and TRBJ2-5, with D unclear. CDR1 MDHEN and CDR2 SYDVKM come from the germline V gene. The V end lost 2 bases, the J end lost 10 bases, and 8 bases lay between the germline ends. The CDR3 is 11 residues long. In DNA, the CDR3 is TGTGCCAGCAGTTTAAAGCTGTTCCAGTACTTC. Its protein product is CASSLKLFQYF.

A note on this clonotype: This sequence may be a read error, since a much larger clone differs from it by one base. The genes are TRBV28 and TRBJ1-4, with 9 bases fitting TRBD1. Germline CDR1 and CDR2: MDHEN and SYDVKM. This CDR3 is built from 14 residues. The CDR3 bases are TGTGCCACCAGTTTGGACAGGGGAGATGAAAAACTGTTTTTT. It translates to CATSLDRGDEKLFF.

Regarding this clonotype: At one end, the junction sequence differs from germline, possibly due to a read error. V and J are TRBV11-2 and TRBJ1-2, with D perhaps matching TRBD1 (6 bases). The CDR3 extends over 14 amino acids. CDR1 is SGHAT and CDR2 is FQNNGV in the germline V gene. The CDR3: CASKVRDTTNGYTF. CDR3 in DNA: TGTGCCAGCAAAGTGAGGGACACCACCAATGGTTACACCTTC.

There are many counts of this clonotype. This chain uses TRBV12-3 or TRBV12-4 with TRBJ2-7; TRBD2 aligns across 12 bases. There are 16 residues in the CDR3. V lost 7 bases to trimming and J lost 5 bases; unmatched junction nucleotides: 12. CDR3 residues: CASKGLAGNPSHEQYF. CDR3 nucleotides: TGTGCCAGCAAAGGACTAGCGGGGAACCCTTCCCACGAGCAGTACTTC.

Worth noting for this clonotype: The junction shows a germline mismatch at one end, possibly a read error. The J gene is TRBJ2-7, the V gene TRBV6-1, with D possibly being TRBD1 (5 bases). From germline, CDR1 is MNHNS and CDR2 SASEGT. There are 15 residues in the CDR3. In DNA form, the CDR3 reads TGTGCCAGTAGTAGGCAGGGCTTCGAGTCGGGCGAGGAGTACTTC. It translates to CASSRQGFESGEEYF.

The chain couples TRBV28 to TRBJ2-3; D is perhaps TRBD1 (6 bases). This CDR3 region has 18 residues. Germline V gene lookup returns CDR1 MDHEN and CDR2 SYDVKM. The CDR3 protein is CTGSSSSYRDTVQDTQYF. The DNA for the CDR3 is TGTACCGGCAGTTCTTCCTCTTACCGGGACACCGTGCAAGATACGCAGTATTTT. The full variable domain, in which reference TRBV28 and TRBJ2-3 provide the parts outside the CDR3, is DVKVTQSSRYLVKRTGEKVFLECVQDMDHENMFWYRQDPGLGLRLIYFSYDVKMKEKGDIPEGYSVSREKKERFSLILESASTNQTSMYLCTGSSSSYRDTVQDTQYFGPGTRLTVL.

Concerning this clonotype itself: A clone one base away is much larger, so this may be a read error. This chain joins TRBV24-1 and TRBJ1-2, with D unclear. The CDR3 contains 14 residues. The V gene lost 3 bases and the J gene lost 4 bases, with 11 bases spanning the gap. Germline CDR1 is KGHDR and CDR2 is SFDVKD. This CDR3 is CATSDRLASYGYTF. Written as DNA, the CDR3 is TGTGCCACCAGTGATAGGTTAGCTAGCTATGGCTACACCTTC.

This clonotype has just one count. A read error may produce the germline difference seen at one junction end. The CDR3 DNA reads TGCGCCAGCAGCTTGACCGGGACAGGGGGAGCTGAAGCTTCCTTT. Protein: CASSLTGTGGAEASF. The genes are TRBV5-1 and TRBJ1-1; 11 bases are a match to TRBD1. The CDR3 is 15 amino acids. Germline V lookup: CDR1 SGHRS, CDR2 YFSETQ.

V usage is TRBV7-8 and J usage is TRBJ2-2; D not resolved. Germline loops: CDR1 SGHVS, CDR2 FQNEAQ. Trimming took off 1 base at V and 9 bases at J, with 18 bases between the two ends. The CDR3 contains 16 residues. In nucleotides, the CDR3 is TGTGCCAGCAGCTTAGTAAGGGTGGCGAACATCAGGGAGCTGTTTTTT. Residues: CASSLVRVANIRELFF.

In this sample, this clonotype turned up once. A read error may account for a junction end that differs from germline. The V and J genes are TRBV7-9 and TRBJ2-1, with D uncertain. The CDR3 loop spans 12 amino acids. Germline V gene sequence: CDR1 SEHNR, CDR2 FQNEAQ (reference sequence). The CDR3 protein is CASILGRIEQFF. The CDR3 DNA sequence: TGTGCTAGCATCTTAGGCCGGATTGAGCAGTTCTTC.

The chain combines TRBV6-5 with TRBJ1-3, with unresolved D. The V gene's germline CDR1 is MNHEY and CDR2 SVGAGI. With 6 bases removed from V and 15 bases from J, the gap between germline ends came to 24 bases. The CDR3 length is 14 residues. The CDR3 region is CASRQTAAGNSTYF. DNA of the CDR3: TGTGCCAGCAGACAAACGGCGGCAGGAAACAGCACATATTTT.

This clonotype is a singleton in its sample. At one of its ends the junction is not consistent with the germline gene, which may arise from a read error. This chain connects TRBV29-1 to TRBJ2-1; weak D call: TRBD2 (6 bases). From germline, CDR1 is SQVTM and CDR2 ANQGSEA. CDR3 length: 18 amino acids. The CDR3 DNA sequence: TGCAGCCTTGAAGATCGATTGGGAAGCGGGCACTCCTACGATGAGCAGTTCTTC. Amino acids: CSLEDRLGSGHSYDEQFF.